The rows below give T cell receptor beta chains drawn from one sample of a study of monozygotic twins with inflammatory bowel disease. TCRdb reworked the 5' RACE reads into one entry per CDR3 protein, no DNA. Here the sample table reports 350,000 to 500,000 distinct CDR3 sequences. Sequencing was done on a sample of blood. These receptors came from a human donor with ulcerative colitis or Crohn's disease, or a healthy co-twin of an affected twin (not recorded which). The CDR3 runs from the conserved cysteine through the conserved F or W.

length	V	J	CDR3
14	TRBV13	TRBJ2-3	CASSLRQPEDTQYF
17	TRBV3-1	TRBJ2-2	CASSQYQWTQSGGELFF
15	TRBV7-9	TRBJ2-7	CASSLVTSGRNEQYF
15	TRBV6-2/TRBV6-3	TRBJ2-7	CASSYTDREGGEQYF
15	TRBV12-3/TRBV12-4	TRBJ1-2	CASRDTLDPEEGYTF
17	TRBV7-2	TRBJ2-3	CASSLGRKQGAEYRQYF
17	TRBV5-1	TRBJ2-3	CASSRGIAGGLTDTQYF
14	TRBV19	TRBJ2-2	CASSQDRASGELFF
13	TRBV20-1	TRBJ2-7	CSARDVGSDEQYF
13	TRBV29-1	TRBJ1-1	CSVESPTNTEAFF
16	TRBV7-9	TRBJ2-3	CASSPARGRVPDTQYF
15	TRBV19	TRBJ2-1	CASSRPGGRYNEQFF
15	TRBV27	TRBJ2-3	CASLFSGSKTDTQYF
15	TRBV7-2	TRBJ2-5	CASSPRLGQQETQYF
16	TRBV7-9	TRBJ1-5	CASSLGTGGNNQPQHF
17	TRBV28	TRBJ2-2	CASSSTGEATNTGELFF
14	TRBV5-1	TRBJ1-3	CASSVTGKENTIYF
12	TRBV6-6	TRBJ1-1	CASSFTGAQAFF
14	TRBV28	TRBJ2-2	CATTGTANTGELFF
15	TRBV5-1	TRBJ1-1	CASSFDRTGDTEAFF
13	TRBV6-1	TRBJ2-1	CASSELDRNEQFF
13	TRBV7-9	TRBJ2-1	CASSFTQNNEQFF
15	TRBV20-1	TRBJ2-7	CSASGGTGEAYEQYF
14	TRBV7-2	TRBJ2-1	CASSLVSTYNEQFF
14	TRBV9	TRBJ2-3	CASSVTANTDTQYF
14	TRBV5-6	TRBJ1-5	CASSKRTGNQPQHF
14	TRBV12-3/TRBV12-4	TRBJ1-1	CASSPGGGASEAFF
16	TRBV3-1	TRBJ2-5	CASSPNAGQGMETQYF
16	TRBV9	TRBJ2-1	CASSIRQESSYNEQFF
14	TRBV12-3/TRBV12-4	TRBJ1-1	CASSGGVWFTEAFF
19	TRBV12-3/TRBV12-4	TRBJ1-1	CASIPGQGQKGAELTEAFF
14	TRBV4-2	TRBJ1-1	CASSHDRWATEAFF
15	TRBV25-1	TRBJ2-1	CASVGSSGSGNEQFF
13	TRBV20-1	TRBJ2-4	CSALGILRGIQYF
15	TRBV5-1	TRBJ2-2	CASRPAGGPTGELFF
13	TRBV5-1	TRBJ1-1	CASSFSQDTEAFF
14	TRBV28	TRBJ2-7	CASSSDSPTYEQYF
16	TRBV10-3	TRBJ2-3	CAISQTPAGGTDTQYF
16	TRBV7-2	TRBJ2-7	CASSPKLAGLTYEQYF
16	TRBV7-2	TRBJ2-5	CASSLIAGATMGSQYF
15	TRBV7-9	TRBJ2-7	CASSLGQNPSYEQYF
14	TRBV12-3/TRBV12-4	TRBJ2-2	CASSPDYYLGELFF
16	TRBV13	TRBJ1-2	CASSRSGQGENYGYTF
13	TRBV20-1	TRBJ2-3	CSASGYVTDTQYF
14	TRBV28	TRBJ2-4	CASISHLTKNIQYF
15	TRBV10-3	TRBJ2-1	CAISKGTGAGVEQFF
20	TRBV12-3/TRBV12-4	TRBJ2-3	CASSPYPGLAGRTSTDTQYF
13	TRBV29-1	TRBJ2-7	CSARTSAGYEQYF
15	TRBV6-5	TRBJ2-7	CASSYRQIGTYEQYF
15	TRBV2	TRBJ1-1	CASRGHGYGNTEAFF
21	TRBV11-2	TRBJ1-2	CASSPLQATRVKERSNYGYTF
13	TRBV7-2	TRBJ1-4	CASSQALGRDLFF
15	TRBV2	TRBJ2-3	CASSKATLITDTQYF
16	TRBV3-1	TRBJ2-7	CASSPLGLAQPPEQYF
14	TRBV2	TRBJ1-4	CASSERSLGEKLFF
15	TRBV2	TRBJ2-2	CASSESHLNTGELFF
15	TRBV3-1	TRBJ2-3	CASSFDPSGTDTQYF